These 32 T cell receptor beta chains share one sample of origin, sequenced in a study of OX40 agonist ivuxolimab in advanced cancers. The method was immunoSEQ multiplex PCR; TCRdb's version includes in-frame clones alone and lacks a portion of them. The table lists fewer than 80,000 clones, about 79% of them singletons. Sequences were derived from CD4+ or CD8+ T cells sorted from blood, sampled in a trial of the OX40 agonist ivuxolimab. The receptors here all came from an adult with an advanced solid tumor such as melanoma, head and neck, liver or kidney cancer.

This clone was counted a few times. The chain couples TRBV5-1 to TRBJ2-5; 8 nucleotides agree with TRBD2. V lost 2 bases and J lost 2; bases outside the gene matches: 2. The length of the CDR3 is 14 residues. The germline V gene has CDR1 SGHRS and CDR2 YFSETQ. CDR3 loop: CASSFSGGQETQYF. The DNA of the CDR3 is TGCGCCAGCAGCTTTTCGGGGGGGCAAGAGACCCAGTACTTC.

The V and J genes are TRBV5-1 and TRBJ2-1, with 7 bases that match TRBD1. Germline CDR1 is SGHRS and CDR2 is YFSETQ. The CDR3 loop spans 14 amino acids. Unmatched junction bases numbered 1, after V lost 2 bases and J lost 2 bases. The CDR3 DNA is TGCGCCAGCAGCTTAGGGACAGCCTACAATGAGCAGTTCTTC. The encoded protein is CASSLGTAYNEQFF.

The chain recombines TRBV7-2 with TRBJ1-1; TRBD1 aligns across 10 bases. The junction had 5 bases not matched to a gene; V was cut back by 5 bases and J by 5 bases. Germline CDR1 and CDR2: SGHTA and FQGNSA. The CDR3 length is 14 residues. The CDR3 coding sequence is TGTGCCAGCAGCGACCGGGACAGGGGAACTGAAGCTTTCTTT. This gives the protein CASSDRDRGTEAFF.

The genes are TRBV5-1 and TRBJ2-1; D is uncertain. Germline loops: CDR1 SGHRS, CDR2 YFSETQ. Trimming took off 5 bases at V and 2 bases at J, with 14 bases between the two ends. This CDR3 contains 15 residues. The CDR3 spells CASSPTPRPYNEQFF. The DNA of the CDR3 is TGCGCCAGCAGTCCTACCCCGCGCCCCTACAATGAGCAGTTCTTC.

V gene TRBV7-8 combines with J gene TRBJ2-3, with D possibly being TRBD2 (7 bases). V lost 6 bases and J lost 3, with 19 bases in between. Germline CDR1 SGHVS, CDR2 FQNEAQ. This CDR3 has 16 amino acids. This CDR3 is CASSPGRGTPTDTQYF. The CDR3 DNA is TGTGCCAGCAGTCCGGGGAGGGGGACTCCTACAGATACGCAGTATTTT.

The count of this clone is one. The chain has TRBV18 and TRBJ1-3, with 11 bases identical to TRBD1. CDR3 length: 16 amino acids. The germline gives CDR1 KGHSH, CDR2 LQKENI. Trimming cost V 5 bases and J 0 bases; bases outside gene matches: 3. CDR3 sequence (DNA): TGTGCCAGCTCAACCGGACAGGGGGCCTCTGGAAACACCATATATTTT. Translation gives CASSTGQGASGNTIYF.

Turning to this clone: The same CDR3 can be traced to other DNA sequences in this sample. The genes are TRBV6-1 and TRBJ1-5; no clear D gene. Trimming removed 5 bases from V and 0 bases from J, with 5 bases in between. The length of the CDR3 is 13 residues. Germline V gives CDR1 MNHNS, CDR2 SASEGT. In nucleotides, the CDR3 is TGTGCCAGCAGTCGGGATAGCAATCAGCCCCAGCATTTT. Residues: CASSRDSNQPQHF.

The chain is built from TRBV7-9 and TRBJ2-4; tentatively, D is TRBD2 (5 bases). This CDR3 spans 16 amino acids. V lost 5 bases, J lost 1 base, and 15 bases lay in between. Germline CDR1 SEHNR, CDR2 FQNEAQ (reference sequence). DNA of the CDR3: TGTGCCAGCAGCCCTCCTCTCCGCGGGGCCAAAAACATTCAGTACTTC. Amino acids: CASSPPLRGAKNIQYF.

This chain connects TRBV29-1 to TRBJ1-1; tentatively, D is TRBD1 (6 bases). The CDR3 covers 15 residues. Germline V gives CDR1 SQVTM, CDR2 ANQGSEA. With 7 bases removed from V and 1 base from J, the gap between germline ends came to 19 bases. CDR3 bases: TGCAGCGCCAAAAGCAGGGGACTCAGGAACACTGAAGCTTTCTTT. It translates to CSAKSRGLRNTEAFF.

The chain employs TRBV5-6 and TRBJ2-4, with D maybe TRBD1 (5 bases). This CDR3 comprises 16 residues. V was clipped by 5 bases and J by 3 bases, with 18 bases between them. The germline V gene encodes CDR1 SGHDT and CDR2 YYEEEE. CDR3 DNA sequence: TGTGCCAGCAGTCTAAGGGGCGCGTTTGACAAAAACATTCAGTACTTC. Its protein product is CASSLRGAFDKNIQYF.

V is TRBV4-3 and J is TRBJ2-5, with TRBD2 identical over 12 bases. J lost 2 bases, V lost 4 bases, and 8 bases had no gene match. The CDR3 is 17 amino acids. Looked up from germline, CDR1 is LGHNA and CDR2 is YSLEER. DNA of the CDR3: TGCGCCAGCAGCCGCCAGACTAGCGGGGGCCCACAAGAGACCCAGTACTTC. Residues: CASSRQTSGGPQETQYF.

This chain links TRBV6-1 with TRBJ1-1; D is undetermined. Between the trimmed V and J ends, which lost 2 bases and 1 base, there was a span of 5 bases. The V gene's germline CDR1 is MNHNS and CDR2 SASEGT. This CDR3 region has 13 residues. CDR3 amino acids: CASSEWGNTEAFF. DNA for the CDR3: TGTGCCAGCAGTGAATGGGGGAACACTGAAGCTTTCTTT.

The chain combines TRBV7-2 with TRBJ2-7; D tentatively reads TRBD1 or TRBD2 (5 bases each). V lost 7 bases and J 0 bases, leaving 10 bases between the germline ends. The CDR3 spans 13 residues. Germline V gene data show CDR1 as SGHTA and CDR2 as FQGNSA. CDR3 protein: CASMGRNSYEQYF. CDR3 coding DNA: TGTGCCAGCATGGGACGGAACTCCTACGAGCAGTACTTC.

This clone was seen only a few times. The chain is built from TRBV5-1 and TRBJ1-6; weak D call: TRBD1 (6 bases). Germline lookup yields CDR1 SGHRS and CDR2 YFSETQ. The CDR3 length is 15 residues. V was shortened by 4 bases and J by 8 bases, with 16 bases between the two germline ends. The CDR3 region has the DNA TGCGCCAGCAGCGGGTCGGGACACCTCTATTCACCCCTCCACTTT. Its protein product is CASSGSGHLYSPLHF.

J is TRBJ2-3 and V is TRBV5-1; D unresolved. V was shortened by 0 bases and J by 0 bases, with 2 bases between the two germline ends. The germline V gene has CDR1 SGHRS and CDR2 YFSETQ. The CDR3 consists of 13 residues. The CDR3 nucleotides are TGCGCCAGCAGCTTGGCTAGCACAGATACGCAGTATTTT. Its translation is CASSLASTDTQYF. Together with reference TRBV5-1 and TRBJ2-3, the CDR3 gives the full variable domain: KAGVTQTPRYLIKTRGQQVTLSCSPISGHRSVSWYQQTPGQGLQFLFEYFSETQRNKGNFPGRFSGRQFSNSRSEMNVSTLELGDSALYLCASSLASTDTQYFGPGTRLTVL.

The genes are TRBV6-6 and TRBJ1-5; 9 bases are shared with TRBD1. CDR1 is MNHNY and CDR2 is SVGAGI in the germline V gene (reference sequence). The CDR3 spans 13 residues. J was trimmed by 15 bases and V by 5 bases; bases with no gene match: 11. CDR3 DNA: TGTGCCAGCAGTAGTTACGACAGGGGGACGTGGCATTTT. As protein: CASSSYDRGTWHF.

The chain employs TRBV5-1 and TRBJ2-3, with D unresolved. The CDR3 runs to 12 residues. In germline, CDR1 is SGHRS, CDR2 YFSETQ. Trimming took off 4 bases at V and 5 bases at J, with 8 bases between the two ends. The CDR3 DNA follows: TGCGCCAGCAGCGGGGTTGGAGATACGCAGTATTTT. This gives the protein CASSGVGDTQYF.

The V and J genes are TRBV25-1 and TRBJ2-5, with 7 bases lining up with TRBD1. This CDR3 is built from 15 residues. The V gene end was trimmed by 6 bases and the J gene end by 0 bases; junction bases not matched to a gene: 7. Germline CDR1 reads MGHDK; CDR2 reads SYGVNS. Here the CDR3 reads CASRPGTAHQETQYF. Here the CDR3 DNA reads TGTGCCAGCAGACCCGGGACAGCCCACCAAGAGACCCAGTACTTC.

V is TRBV28 and J is TRBJ1-1; no firm D call. Deletions cut 3 bases from V and 1 base from J, with 3 bases between. There are 12 residues in the CDR3. CDR1 is MDHEN and CDR2 is SYDVKM in the germline V gene. The CDR3 spells CASSLGNTEAFF. The CDR3 DNA reads TGTGCCAGCAGTTTGGGGAACACTGAAGCTTTCTTT.

This chain uses TRBV5-1 with TRBJ1-2; D perhaps matches TRBD1 (5 bases). Germline V gene sequence: CDR1 SGHRS, CDR2 YFSETQ. The CDR3 length is 13 residues. V lost 3 bases and J lost 8, with 14 bases in between. DNA of the CDR3: TGCGCCAGCAGCTCAACAGGTGCAACGGGCTACACCTTC. Its protein product is CASSSTGATGYTF. The complete variable domain, with remaining parts taken from reference TRBV5-1 and TRBJ1-2, reads KAGVTQTPRYLIKTRGQQVTLSCSPISGHRSVSWYQQTPGQGLQFLFEYFSETQRNKGNFPGRFSGRQFSNSRSEMNVSTLELGDSALYLCASSSTGATGYTFGSGTRLTVV.

V usage is TRBV6-4 and J usage is TRBJ1-1, with D possibly matching TRBD1 (6 bases). Germline CDR1 and CDR2: MRHNA and SNTAGT. CDR3 length: 13 amino acids. The V end was cut by 4 bases, the J end by 3 bases, with 9 bases between. The CDR3 sequence is CASSADRYTEAFF. The CDR3 coding sequence is TGTGCCAGCAGTGCAGACAGGTACACTGAAGCTTTCTTT.

The chain employs TRBV11-2 and TRBJ1-1, with D possibly TRBD1 on 5 matching bases. There are 16 residues in the CDR3. Germline V lookup: CDR1 SGHAT, CDR2 FQNNGV. The V gene lost 7 bases and the J gene lost 6 bases, with 24 bases spanning the gap. The CDR3 nucleotides read TGTGCCAGCACCATGAGGGGCGGCAGGGTTGACGCTGAAGCTTTCTTT. This encodes CASTMRGGRVDAEAFF.

The CDR3 here is CASSISSVNTEAFF. Here the CDR3 DNA reads TGTGCCAGTAGTATTTCCTCGGTGAACACTGAAGCTTTCTTT. The rearrangement joins TRBV19 to TRBJ1-1, with unresolved D. The V end was cut by 3 bases, the J end by 0 bases, with 8 bases between. Germline CDR1 is LNHDA and CDR2 is SQIVND (reference sequence). The CDR3 spans 14 residues.

The chain recombines TRBV29-1 with TRBJ1-2; maybe TRBD1 (6 bases). CDR3 length equals 11 residues. Germline loops: CDR1 SQVTM, CDR2 ANQGSEA. The V gene lost 6 bases and the J gene lost 4 bases, with 9 bases spanning the gap. As DNA, the CDR3 is TGCAGCGTGCCACAGGGCTATGGCTACACCTTC. Amino acid sequence: CSVPQGYGYTF.

The gene calls are TRBV5-1 and TRBJ2-2, with a possible D match to TRBD1 (6 bases). From germline, CDR1 is SGHRS and CDR2 YFSETQ. CDR3 length: 17 residues. V lost 4 bases and J 6 bases, leaving 22 bases between the germline ends. This chain's CDR3 is CASSQKSDSGTSGELFF. Here the CDR3 DNA reads TGCGCCAGCAGCCAAAAATCGGACAGTGGAACCTCCGGGGAGCTGTTTTTT.

The genes are TRBV4-2 and TRBJ1-4; 9 nucleotides match TRBD1. Germline V lookup: CDR1 LGHNA, CDR2 YNFKEQ. The CDR3 runs 18 residues. V gave up 0 bases and J gave up 10 bases; unmatched junction bases: 15. The CDR3 nucleotides are TGTGCCAGCAGCCAAGATCTAATCGTCTGGGACAGGGCAGGAAAACTGTTTTTT. Its protein is CASSQDLIVWDRAGKLFF.

This rearrangement joins TRBV5-6 to TRBJ1-6; 8 bases align to TRBD1. Germline V lookup: CDR1 SGHDT, CDR2 YYEEEE. J gave up 2 bases and V 4 bases, and 8 bases lay outside the gene matches. CDR3 length: 17 residues. In nucleotides, the CDR3 is TGTGCCAGCAGCGGCGGACAGGGCCGAACCTATAATTCACCCCTCCACTTT. It specifies CASSGGQGRTYNSPLHF.

This clone rates as medium-sized. The rearrangement joins TRBV19 to TRBJ2-7; no definite D call. CDR1 LNHDA and CDR2 SQIVND come from the germline V gene (reference sequence). Trimming shortened V by 8 bases and J by 4 bases, and 12 bases separated the two germline ends. The length of the CDR3 is 12 residues. CDR3 loop: CASGVGIYEQYF. DNA for the CDR3: TGTGCCAGTGGGGTGGGAATTTACGAGCAGTACTTC.

This chain uses TRBV19 with TRBJ2-7; 9 bases are a match to TRBD1. Germline V lookup: CDR1 LNHDA, CDR2 SQIVND (reference sequence). Trimming cost V 4 bases and J 3 bases; bases outside gene matches: 7. The CDR3 consists of 15 residues. CDR3 sequence (DNA): TGTGCCAGTAGTACTGGGACAGGGTACCGCTACGAGCAGTACTTC. This encodes CASSTGTGYRYEQYF.

The V gene is TRBV19, the J gene TRBJ2-7, with 7 nucleotides matching TRBD1. Trimming cost V 5 bases and J 3 bases; bases outside gene matches: 7. Germline-derived CDR1 and CDR2 are LNHDA and SQIVND (reference sequence). The CDR3 sequence is 14 residues long. CDR3 coding DNA: TGTGCCAGTAGTGAACAGGGGAATAGCTACGAGCAGTACTTC. This gives the protein CASSEQGNSYEQYF.

This rearrangement joins TRBV7-9 to TRBJ2-5, with TRBD1 matching 9 bases. Germline trimming cut 5 bases from V and 4 bases from J; bases unmatched to any gene: 5. The CDR3 has 14 amino acids. Per the germline V gene, CDR1 is SEHNR and CDR2 is FQNEAQ (reference sequence). The CDR3 sequence is CASSHRGRAETQYF. The CDR3 bases are TGTGCCAGCAGCCACAGGGGGCGGGCAGAGACCCAGTACTTC.

V and J are TRBV4-3 and TRBJ1-2; D is undetermined. Trimming removed 1 base from V and 2 bases from J, with 8 bases in between. The CDR3 sequence is 14 residues long. In germline, CDR1 is LGHNA, CDR2 YSLEER. DNA of the CDR3: TGCGCCAGCAGCCAAGTAGGAGGGAACTATGGCTACACCTTC. Protein: CASSQVGGNYGYTF.